The 22 T cell receptor beta chains given below trace back to one sample, sequenced in a study of blood T cell repertoires in COVID-19. The protocol was immunoSEQ multiplex PCR, while the TCRdb copy is restricted to in-frame clones and leaves out a portion. The sample has about 81,000 clones, roughly nine tenths seen once. The sample consisted of peripheral blood. Receptors originate from a woman of 80 years or more with active COVID-19.

The genes are TRBV19 and TRBJ1-1, with 8 bases fitting TRBD1. The CDR3 totals 13 residues. Germline V CDR1 and CDR2: LNHDA, SQIVND (reference sequence). With 5 bases clipped from V and 7 bases from J, the junction kept 6 bases outside the gene matches. The DNA for the CDR3 is TGTGCCAGTAGTTCCAGGGGGCAAGGTGAAGCTTTCTTT. It codes for CASSSRGQGEAFF.

The V and J genes are TRBV4-3 and TRBJ2-7; 11 bases match TRBD2. Germline trimming cut 3 bases from V and 4 bases from J; bases unmatched to any gene: 8. The CDR3 totals 16 residues. Germline CDR1 is LGHNA and CDR2 is YSLEER. This CDR3 is CASSHQITSGSYEQYF. In nucleotides, the CDR3 is TGCGCCAGCAGCCACCAAATTACTAGCGGGAGTTACGAGCAGTACTTC.

The V gene is TRBV21-1, the J gene TRBJ2-5; TRBD2, as called in the table, went unchecked against the DNA. TRBV21-1 has pseudogene status. The CDR3 covers 10 residues. The CDR3, as DNA: TGTGCCAGCAGGGGGGGGGTCCAGTACTTC. Protein sequence: CASRGGVQYF.

This sequence joins TRBV28 and TRBJ2-3; weak D call: TRBD2 (6 bases). Germline CDR1 and CDR2: MDHEN and SYDVKM. Trimming cost V 5 bases and J 3 bases, with 21 bases left between them. This CDR3 region has 17 residues. CDR3 sequence: CASSPNKGGRGTDTQYF. In nucleotides, the CDR3 is TGTGCCAGCAGTCCCAATAAGGGAGGCCGAGGGACAGATACGCAGTATTTT.

The CDR3 bases are TGTGCCAGTAGTATTGGGACTGAATCCTCCTACAATGAGCAGTTCTTC. Translating it yields CASSIGTESSYNEQFF. V is TRBV19 and J is TRBJ2-1, with TRBD2 as a possible D gene (6 bases). The V end was cut by 3 bases, the J end by 0 bases, with 12 bases between. Looked up from germline, CDR1 is LNHDA and CDR2 is SQIVND (reference sequence). The CDR3 covers 16 residues.

The chain couples TRBV6-5 to TRBJ1-5, with 7 nucleotides matching TRBD1. The germline V gene has CDR1 MNHEY and CDR2 SVGAGI. The CDR3 contains 14 residues. V lost 6 bases to trimming and J lost 4 bases; unmatched junction nucleotides: 6. The CDR3 reads CASRQTGRNQPQHF. The CDR3 nucleotides are TGTGCCAGCAGACAGACAGGGAGGAATCAGCCCCAGCATTTT.

The chain recombines TRBV7-8 with TRBJ2-7; tentative D call: TRBD1 (6 bases). CDR3 size: 14 residues. Trimming took 0 bases from V and 3 from J, leaving 9 bases between them. Germline V gives CDR1 SGHVS, CDR2 FQNEAQ. DNA of the CDR3: TGTGCCAGCAGCTTAGCCGGGGACAACTACGAGCAGTACTTC. Residues: CASSLAGDNYEQYF.

This chain links TRBV4-3 with TRBJ1-2; 8 nucleotides align to TRBD1. Trimming took 2 bases from V and 4 from J; bases not matched to a gene: 6. The CDR3 spans 15 residues. The germline V gene encodes CDR1 LGHNA and CDR2 YSLEER. CDR3 sequence reads: CASSQIYDRGYGYTF. As DNA, the CDR3 is TGCGCCAGCAGCCAAATCTATGACAGGGGCTATGGCTACACCTTC.

This rearrangement joins TRBV19 to TRBJ1-2; maybe TRBD1 (6 bases). Per the germline V gene, CDR1 is LNHDA and CDR2 is SQIVND (reference sequence). This CDR3 has 15 residues. The germline V and J ends were trimmed by 0 bases and 2 bases, with 10 bases remaining between them. The CDR3, as DNA: TGTGCCAGTAGTATAGACAGGGGAAAGAACTATGGCTACACCTTC. Translating it yields CASSIDRGKNYGYTF.

The chain carries TRBV7-9 and TRBJ2-2; 12 bases are shared with TRBD2. V shed 6 bases and J 5 bases; nucleotides not matched to a gene: 13. Germline CDR1 and CDR2: SEHNR and FQNEAQ (reference sequence). CDR3 length: 18 amino acids. CDR3 DNA: TGTGCCAGCAGAGAAGCCGCTAGCGGGAGGGCCGGGACCGGGGAGCTGTTTTTT. This sequence encodes CASREAASGRAGTGELFF.

The J gene is TRBJ2-5, the V gene TRBV7-9, with a possible D match to TRBD1 (5 bases). This CDR3 spans 15 amino acids. The V gene's germline CDR1 is SEHNR and CDR2 FQNEAQ (reference sequence). Deletions cut 0 bases from V and 4 bases from J, with 12 bases between. The CDR3 here is CASSLAPRGGETQYF. The DNA of the CDR3 is TGTGCCAGCAGCTTAGCGCCTAGGGGTGGAGAGACCCAGTACTTC.

This clone was counted only a few times. The chain joins TRBV5-6 to TRBJ1-5; TRBD1 is a possible D gene (6 bases). The CDR3 loop spans 15 amino acids. V lost 1 base to trimming and J lost 2 bases, with 10 bases between them. Germline V CDR1 and CDR2: SGHDT, YYEEEE. Written as DNA, the CDR3 is TGTGCCAGCAGCTTGTCAGGGGCGGGCAATCAGCCCCAGCATTTT. Translated: CASSLSGAGNQPQHF.

This clone appeared a few times. This sequence joins TRBV7-2 and TRBJ1-2; D may be TRBD1 (5 bases). Germline loops: CDR1 SGHTA, CDR2 FQGNSA. V lost 5 bases, J lost 8 bases, and 15 bases lay in between. The CDR3 has 13 amino acids. This CDR3 is CASSRAQGQGYTF. CDR3 nucleotides: TGTGCCAGCAGCCGTGCTCAGGGCCAAGGCTACACCTTC.

The chain uses TRBV21-1 and TRBJ2-7; the DNA was not used to check the table's D call, TRBD2. TRBV21-1 constitutes a pseudogene. The CDR3 totals 14 residues. Here the CDR3 DNA reads TGTGCCAGCTCTTCCGGGACTTACTCCTACGAGCAGTACTTC. Translating gives CASSSGTYSYEQYF.

Worth noting for this clone: Other DNA sequences of this sample code for an identical CDR3. The chain has TRBV27 and TRBJ2-1, with TRBD2 matching over 9 bases. V gave up 6 bases and J gave up 4 bases; unmatched junction bases: 7. CDR1 and CDR2 from the germline V gene are MNHEY and SMNVEV (reference sequence). The CDR3 is 15 amino acids. DNA of the CDR3: TGTGCCAGCAGCCCCGGGACTAGCCCTTACAATGAGCAGTTCTTC. Residues: CASSPGTSPYNEQFF.

This chain uses TRBV5-8 with TRBJ2-5; 12 positions match TRBD2. The CDR3 sequence is 17 residues long. Germline V gene sequence: CDR1 SGHTS, CDR2 YDEGEE. The J segment lost 0 bases and the V segment lost 0 bases, leaving 3 bases of the junction unmatched. The CDR3: CASSLGTSGVYQETQYF. CDR3 DNA: TGTGCCAGCAGCTTGGGGACTAGCGGGGTGTACCAAGAGACCCAGTACTTC.

This sequence joins TRBV7-8 and TRBJ2-5, with TRBD1 identical over 11 bases. The CDR3 has 15 amino acids. The germline gives CDR1 SGHVS, CDR2 FQNEAQ. After removal of 1 base from V and 10 bases from J, the junction contained 8 bases not matched to a gene. CDR3 region: CASSLVGQGATVQYF. DNA for the CDR3: TGTGCCAGCAGCTTAGTAGGACAGGGGGCGACAGTCCAGTACTTC. Full variable domain (rest looked up from reference TRBV7-8 and TRBJ2-5): GAGVSQSPRYKVAKRGQDVALRCDPISGHVSLFWYQQALGQGPEFLTYFQNEAQLDKSGLPSDRFFAERPEGSVSTLKIQRTQQEDSAVYLCASSLVGQGATVQYFGPGTRLLVL.

The chain is built from TRBV3-1 (or the pseudogene TRBV3-2) and TRBJ1-2; 8 nucleotides agree with TRBD1. Trimming removed 2 bases from V and 5 bases from J; junction bases left unmatched: 4. The CDR3 loop spans 14 amino acids. Germline V CDR1 and CDR2: LGHDT, YNNKEL (reference sequence). The CDR3 is CASSQLTGEYGYTF. The CDR3 DNA reads as TGTGCCAGCAGCCAACTGACAGGGGAATATGGCTACACCTTC.

This chain joins TRBV2 and TRBJ2-7; tentatively, D is TRBD2 (5 bases). CDR1 is SNHLY and CDR2 is FYNNEI in the germline V gene. This CDR3 has 14 residues. V was cut by 6 bases and J by 1 base, with 13 bases left in between. CDR3 sequence (DNA): TGTGCCAGCAGGAACCCACGGGGTTCCTACGAGCAGTACTTC. The encoded protein is CASRNPRGSYEQYF.

This chain connects TRBV28 to TRBJ2-2; 12 bases align to TRBD2. Looked up from germline, CDR1 is MDHEN and CDR2 is SYDVKM. J lost 6 bases, V lost 6 bases, and 8 bases had no gene match. The CDR3 has 16 residues. CDR3 nucleotides: TGTGCCAGCAGAACGGGACTAGCGGGCGTATCCGGGGAGCTGTTTTTT. Amino acids: CASRTGLAGVSGELFF.

The CDR3: CASSLERGTEAFF. The CDR3 bases are TGTGCCAGCAGCTTAGAGAGGGGGACTGAAGCTTTCTTT. V and J are TRBV7-9 and TRBJ1-1; perhaps TRBD1 as D (6 bases). Germline V gene sequence: CDR1 SEHNR, CDR2 FQNEAQ (reference sequence). The CDR3 sequence is 13 residues long. Trimming stripped 1 base from V and 5 bases from J, with 8 bases between.

The V call is TRBV5-1, the J call TRBJ2-2; D ambiguous. Per germline, CDR1 SGHRS and CDR2 YFSETQ. This CDR3 is built from 13 residues. Deletions cut 0 bases from V and 7 bases from J, with 7 bases between. The CDR3 reads CASSLGQNGELFF. The CDR3 DNA reads TGCGCCAGCAGCTTGGGGCAGAACGGGGAGCTGTTTTTT.